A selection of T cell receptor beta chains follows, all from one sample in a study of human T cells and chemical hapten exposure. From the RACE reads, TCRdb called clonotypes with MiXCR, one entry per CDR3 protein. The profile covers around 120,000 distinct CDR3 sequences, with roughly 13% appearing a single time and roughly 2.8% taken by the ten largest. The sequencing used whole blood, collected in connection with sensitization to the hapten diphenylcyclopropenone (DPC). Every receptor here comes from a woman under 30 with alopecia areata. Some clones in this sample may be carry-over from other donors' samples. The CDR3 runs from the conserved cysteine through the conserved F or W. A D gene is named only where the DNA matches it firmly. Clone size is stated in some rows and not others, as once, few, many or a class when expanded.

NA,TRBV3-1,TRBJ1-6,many,CASSQALGFNYSPLHF,TGTGCCAGCAGCCAAGCCTTAGGATTTAACTATTCACCCCTCCACTTT
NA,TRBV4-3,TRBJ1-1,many,CASSQDRRENTEAFF,TGCGCCAGCAGCCAAGATCGCAGGGAAAACACTGAAGCTTTCTTT
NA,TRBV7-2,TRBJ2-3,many,CASSLISGQFTDTQYF,TGTGCCAGCAGCTTAATCTCAGGACAATTCACGGATACGCAGTATTTT
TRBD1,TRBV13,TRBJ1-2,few,CASSSLNRGRNYGYTF,TGTGCCAGCAGCTCCCTCAACAGGGGGAGAAACTATGGCTACACCTTC
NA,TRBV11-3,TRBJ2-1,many,CASSSRTGEQFF,TGTGCCAGCAGCTCTCGGACGGGAGAGCAGTTCTTC
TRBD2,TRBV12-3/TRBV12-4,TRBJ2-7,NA,CASSYVTSGTYEQYF,TGTGCCAGCAGTTACGTGACTAGCGGGACCTACGAGCAGTACTTC
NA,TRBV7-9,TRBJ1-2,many,CASSLAIRTNYGYTF,TGTGCCAGCAGCTTAGCGATACGGACCAACTATGGCTACACCTTC
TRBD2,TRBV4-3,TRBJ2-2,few,CASSHRGGPGELFF,TGCGCCAGCAGCCACCGGGGGGGCCCCGGGGAGCTGTTTTTT
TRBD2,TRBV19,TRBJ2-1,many,CASTWSSSGGLNEQFF,TGTGCCAGTACCTGGAGTTCTAGCGGGGGTTTAAATGAGCAGTTCTTC
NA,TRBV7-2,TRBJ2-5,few,CASSLATTRETQYF,TGTGCCAGCAGCTTAGCTACTACCCGAGAGACCCAGTACTTC
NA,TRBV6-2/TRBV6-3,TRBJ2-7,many,CASSPGRAGDEQYF,TGTGCCAGCAGCCCGGGAAGGGCCGGGGACGAGCAGTACTTC
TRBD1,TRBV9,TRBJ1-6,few,CASSAGGSNSPLHF,TGTGCCAGCAGCGCAGGGGGCTCTAATTCACCCCTCCACTTT
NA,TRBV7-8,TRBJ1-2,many,CASSLERVTRGYTF,TGTGCCAGCAGCTTAGAAAGGGTGACGAGGGGCTACACCTTC
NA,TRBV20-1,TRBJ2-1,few,CSARVLGGYNEQFF,TGCAGTGCTAGAGTTTTGGGCGGCTACAATGAGCAGTTCTTC
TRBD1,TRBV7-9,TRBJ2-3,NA,CASSLWTGITDTQYF,TGTGCCAGCAGCTTATGGACAGGAATTACAGATACGCAGTATTTT
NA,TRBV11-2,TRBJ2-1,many,CASSLWRELNEQFF,TGTGCCAGCAGCTTATGGAGGGAACTCAATGAGCAGTTCTTC
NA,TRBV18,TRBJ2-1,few,CASSPPVMAYNEQFF,TGTGCCAGCTCACCACCGGTAATGGCCTACAATGAGCAGTTCTTC
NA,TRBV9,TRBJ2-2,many,CASSARGGHTGELFF,TGTGCCAGCAGCGCAAGAGGAGGGCACACCGGGGAGCTGTTTTTT
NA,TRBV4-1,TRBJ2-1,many,CASSQETSTSEQFF,TGCGCCAGCAGCCAAGAAACGTCAACGTCTGAGCAGTTCTTC
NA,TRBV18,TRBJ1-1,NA,CASSPATVNTEAFF,TGTGCCAGCTCGCCTGCAACAGTGAACACTGAAGCTTTCTTT